Following are 6 T cell receptor beta chains from one sample sequenced in a study of blood T cell repertoires in COVID-19. TCRdb's copy holds only in-frame clones and misses some; the assay was immunoSEQ multiplex PCR. The profile shows under 300,000 clones, 86% of them singletons. Sequences were obtained from peripheral blood. The receptors were gathered from a man of 80 years or more with acute or convalescent COVID-19.

This clone was seen more than once but under ten times. V usage is TRBV6-2 or TRBV6-3 and J usage is TRBJ1-5, with D unresolved. Trimming removed 3 bases at V and 5 bases at J, with 5 bases between. The CDR3 loop spans 12 amino acids. From germline, CDR1 is MNHEY and CDR2 SVGEGT. In DNA form, the CDR3 reads TGTGCCAGCAGTTATGGAGATCAGCCCCAGCATTTT. Encoded protein: CASSYGDQPQHF.

This chain uses TRBV6-2 or TRBV6-3 with TRBJ2-1, with D possibly matching TRBD1 (5 bases). V lost 6 bases to trimming and J lost 2 bases, with 11 bases between them. CDR1 is MNHEY and CDR2 is SVGEGT in the germline V gene. The CDR3 is made up of 14 amino acids. CDR3: CASSLRATYNEQFF. CDR3 coding DNA: TGTGCCAGCAGCCTCAGGGCTACCTACAATGAGCAGTTCTTC.

Here the CDR3 DNA reads TGTGCCAGCAGCTTGGAATCAGGGATCGGTACGCAGTATTTT. The encoded protein is CASSLESGIGTQYF. The chain uses TRBV5-6 and TRBJ2-3, with D possibly TRBD1 on 5 matching bases. The germline V gene encodes CDR1 SGHDT and CDR2 YYEEEE. V gave up 0 bases and J gave up 8 bases, with 13 bases separating them. The CDR3 is 14 residues long.

The V and J genes are TRBV5-1 and TRBJ2-3, with 7 bases aligning to TRBD1. Germline lookup yields CDR1 SGHRS and CDR2 YFSETQ. Trimming at V came to 3 bases and at J to 2 bases, leaving 9 bases not matched to a gene. The length of the CDR3 is 16 residues. The CDR3 region is CASSSQTGAYTDTQYF. The CDR3 DNA sequence: TGCGCCAGCAGCTCACAAACAGGGGCCTACACAGATACGCAGTATTTT.

The rearrangement links TRBV19 to TRBJ2-1; 7 positions match TRBD1. The trim removed 8 bases at V and 2 bases at J, leaving 3 bases unmatched. Germline V gene data show CDR1 as LNHDA and CDR2 as SQIVND (reference sequence). The CDR3 sequence is 13 residues long. The CDR3 sequence: CASRQGAYNEQFF. CDR3 nucleotide sequence: TGTGCCAGTCGACAGGGCGCCTACAATGAGCAGTTCTTC.

The J gene is TRBJ2-1, the V gene TRBV11-2, with D perhaps matching TRBD1 (6 bases). Per germline, CDR1 SGHAT and CDR2 FQNNGV. The CDR3 consists of 17 residues. V lost 7 bases and J lost 9, with 28 bases in between. The CDR3 sequence is CASIHGLGAYPSSEQFF. The CDR3 nucleotides are TGTGCCAGCATCCACGGATTGGGGGCCTACCCTTCGAGTGAGCAGTTCTTC. The entire variable domain, with the rest obtained from reference TRBV11-2 and TRBJ2-1, is as follows: EAGVAQSPRYKIIEKRQSVAFWCNPISGHATLYWYQQILGQGPKLLIQFQNNGVVDDSQLPKDRFSAERLKGVDSTLKIQPAKLEDSAVYLCASIHGLGAYPSSEQFFGPGTRLTVL.